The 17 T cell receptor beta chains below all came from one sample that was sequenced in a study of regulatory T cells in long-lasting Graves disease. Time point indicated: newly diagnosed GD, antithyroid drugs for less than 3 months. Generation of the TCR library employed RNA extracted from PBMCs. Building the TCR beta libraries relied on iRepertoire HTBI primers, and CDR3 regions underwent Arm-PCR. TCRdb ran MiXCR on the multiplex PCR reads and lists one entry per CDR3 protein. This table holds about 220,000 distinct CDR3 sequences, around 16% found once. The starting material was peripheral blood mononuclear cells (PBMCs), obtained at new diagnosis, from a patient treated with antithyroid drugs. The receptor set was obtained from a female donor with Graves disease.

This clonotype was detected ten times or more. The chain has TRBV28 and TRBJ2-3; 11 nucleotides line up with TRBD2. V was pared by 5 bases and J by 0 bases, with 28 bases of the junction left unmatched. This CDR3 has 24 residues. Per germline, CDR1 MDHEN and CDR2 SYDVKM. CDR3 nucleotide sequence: TGTGCCAGCAGTCCCGTAGCGGGAGGGCGGTACATAGACTCAACTACATCTAGCACAGATACGCAGTATTTT. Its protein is CASSPVAGGRYIDSTTSSTDTQYF.

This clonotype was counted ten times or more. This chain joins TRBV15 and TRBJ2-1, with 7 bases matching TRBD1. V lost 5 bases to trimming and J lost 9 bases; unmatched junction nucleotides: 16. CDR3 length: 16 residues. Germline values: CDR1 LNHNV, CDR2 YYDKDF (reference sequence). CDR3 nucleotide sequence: TGTGCCACCAGCGAGGAGGTGACAGGGTCTTACGGTGAGCAGTTCTTC. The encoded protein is CATSEEVTGSYGEQFF.

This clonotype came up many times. CDR3 region: CASSYDRANEQFF. The CDR3 DNA is TGTGCCAGCAGCTACGACCGGGCCAATGAGCAGTTCTTC. The chain combines TRBV7-2 with TRBJ2-1; D gene ambiguous. The CDR3 extends over 13 amino acids. V lost 4 bases to trimming and J lost 6 bases, with 10 bases between them. Germline assignment: CDR1 SGHTA and CDR2 FQGNSA.

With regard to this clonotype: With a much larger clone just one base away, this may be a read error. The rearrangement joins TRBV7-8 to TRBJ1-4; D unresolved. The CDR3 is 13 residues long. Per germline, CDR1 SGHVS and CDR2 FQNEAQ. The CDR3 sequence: CASSLDYNGKLFF. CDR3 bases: TGTGCCAGCAGCTTAGACTATAATGGAAAACTGTTTTTT.

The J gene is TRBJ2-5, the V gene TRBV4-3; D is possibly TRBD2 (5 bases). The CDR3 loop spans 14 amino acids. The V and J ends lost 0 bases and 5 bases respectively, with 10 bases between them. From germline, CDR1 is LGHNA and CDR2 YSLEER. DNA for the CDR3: TGCGCCAGCAGCCAAGATCTTCGCGGGGAGACCCAGTACTTC. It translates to CASSQDLRGETQYF.

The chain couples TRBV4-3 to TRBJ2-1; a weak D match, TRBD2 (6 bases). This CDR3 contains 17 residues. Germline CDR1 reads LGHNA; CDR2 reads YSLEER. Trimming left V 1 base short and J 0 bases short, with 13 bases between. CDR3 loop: CASSQGEDADSYNEQFF. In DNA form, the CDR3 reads TGCGCCAGCAGCCAAGGGGAGGACGCGGACTCCTACAATGAGCAGTTCTTC.

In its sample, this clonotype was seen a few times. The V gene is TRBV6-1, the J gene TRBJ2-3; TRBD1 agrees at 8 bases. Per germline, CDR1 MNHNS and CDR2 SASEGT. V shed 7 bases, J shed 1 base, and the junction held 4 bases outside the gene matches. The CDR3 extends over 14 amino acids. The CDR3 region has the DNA TGTGCCAGCACCCAGGGGGCAGGCACAGATACGCAGTATTTT. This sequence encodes CASTQGAGTDTQYF.

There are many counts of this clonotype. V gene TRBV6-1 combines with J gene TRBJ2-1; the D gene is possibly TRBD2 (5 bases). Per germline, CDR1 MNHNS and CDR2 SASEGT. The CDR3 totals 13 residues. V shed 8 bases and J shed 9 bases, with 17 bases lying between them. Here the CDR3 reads CASRRGEAREQFF. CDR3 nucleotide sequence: TGTGCCAGCCGCCGGGGTGAAGCCCGTGAGCAGTTCTTC.

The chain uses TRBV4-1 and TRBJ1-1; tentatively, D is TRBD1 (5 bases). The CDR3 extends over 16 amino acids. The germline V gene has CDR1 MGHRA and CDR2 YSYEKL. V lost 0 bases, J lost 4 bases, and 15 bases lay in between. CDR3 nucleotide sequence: TGCGCCAGCAGCCAAGACGGGGGGAGGCTACGCACTGAAGCTTTCTTT. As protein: CASSQDGGRLRTEAFF.

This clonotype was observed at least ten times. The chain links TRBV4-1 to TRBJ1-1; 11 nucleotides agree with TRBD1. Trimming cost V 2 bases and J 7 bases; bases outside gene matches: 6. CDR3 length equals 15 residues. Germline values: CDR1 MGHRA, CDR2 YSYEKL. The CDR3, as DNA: TGCGCCAGCAGCCAAAGACCGGGACAGGGGGTTGAAGCTTTCTTT. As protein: CASSQRPGQGVEAFF.

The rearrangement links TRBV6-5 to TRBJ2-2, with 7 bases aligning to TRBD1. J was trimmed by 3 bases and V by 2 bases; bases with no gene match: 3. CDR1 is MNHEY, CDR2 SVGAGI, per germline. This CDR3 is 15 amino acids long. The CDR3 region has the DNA TGTGCCAGCAGTTACAGCCAGGGGGACACCGGGGAGCTGTTTTTT. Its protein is CASSYSQGDTGELFF.

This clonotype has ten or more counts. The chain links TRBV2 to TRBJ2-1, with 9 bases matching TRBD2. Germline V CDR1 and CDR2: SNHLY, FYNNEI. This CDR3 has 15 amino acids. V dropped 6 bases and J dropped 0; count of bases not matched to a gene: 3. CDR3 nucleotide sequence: TGTGCCAGCAGCCATAGCGGGAGCTCCTACAATGAGCAGTTCTTC. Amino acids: CASSHSGSSYNEQFF.

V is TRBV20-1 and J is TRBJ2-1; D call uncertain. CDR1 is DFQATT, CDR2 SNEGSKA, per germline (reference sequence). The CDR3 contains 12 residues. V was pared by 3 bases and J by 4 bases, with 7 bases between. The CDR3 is CSASGPYNEQFF. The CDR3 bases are TGCAGTGCTAGTGGCCCATACAATGAGCAGTTCTTC.

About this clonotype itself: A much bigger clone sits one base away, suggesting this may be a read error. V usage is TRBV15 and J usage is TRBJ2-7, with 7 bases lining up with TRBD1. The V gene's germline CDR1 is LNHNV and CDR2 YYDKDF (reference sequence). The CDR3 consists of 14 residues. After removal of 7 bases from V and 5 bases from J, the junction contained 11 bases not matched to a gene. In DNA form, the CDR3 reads TGTGCCACCAAATTCCGCCGGGACAGCCACGAGCAGTACTTC. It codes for CATKFRRDSHEQYF.

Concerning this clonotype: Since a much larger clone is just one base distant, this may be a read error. DNA for the CDR3: TGCACTAGCGCTGGGGGCTCTGGAAACACCATATATTTT. Its protein product is CTSAGGSGNTIYF. The chain uses TRBV10-2 and TRBJ1-3, with D perhaps TRBD1 (5 bases). The CDR3 contains 13 residues. Germline values: CDR1 WSHSY, CDR2 SAAADI.

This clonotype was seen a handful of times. The CDR3 loop reads CATSGNSGANVLTF. The CDR3 DNA is TGTGCCACCAGTGGTAATTCTGGGGCCAACGTCCTGACTTTC. This chain links TRBV24-1 with TRBJ2-6; no firm D call. The CDR3 has 14 amino acids. The V end lost 5 bases, the J end lost 1 base, and 5 bases lay between the germline ends. Looked up from germline, CDR1 is KGHDR and CDR2 is SFDVKD.

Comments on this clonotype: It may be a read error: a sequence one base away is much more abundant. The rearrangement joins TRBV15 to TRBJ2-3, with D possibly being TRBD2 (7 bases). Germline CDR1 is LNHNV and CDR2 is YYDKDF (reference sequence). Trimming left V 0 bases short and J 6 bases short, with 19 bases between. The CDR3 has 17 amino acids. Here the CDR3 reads CATSRDPGGRTSDTQYF. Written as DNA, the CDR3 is TGTGCCACCAGCAGAGATCCCGGGGGGCGGACGAGTGATACGCAGTATTTT.